Reported below is one T cell receptor beta chain. Its antigen is still unknown. The sample belongs to a study of T cells expressing NK-cell markers. Looking at the study overall: Of eight sequenced donors, seven were HCMV-seropositive and one HCMV-seronegative.

Germline CDR1 is SEHNR and CDR2 is FQNEAQ (reference sequence). The CDR3 runs 13 residues. With the 5' RACE reads reprocessed, TCRdb shows one record per CDR3 protein and no DNA. In total, the table holds hundreds of thousands of distinct CDR3 sequences. Study findings and constraints: Where several donors were concerned, these clonotypes also led the CD3+CD56-NKG2C+ fraction.

Sequencing was done on a sample of blood T cells: a sorted CD56 or NKG2C T cell subset, CD4+ or CD8+ T cells, or bulk PBMC T cells (not recorded which). The source of this sequence is a woman between 18 and 70 years old in good health. The rearrangement uses TRBV7-9 and TRBJ2-1. The CDR3 spells CASSLETSNEQFF.